These 22 T cell receptor beta chains share one sample of origin, sequenced in a study of blood T cell repertoires in COVID-19 (TCRdb year 2020). Library preparation employed the immunoSEQ multiplex PCR assay. TCRdb retrieved this table from immuneACCESS and kept in-frame rearrangements only. Not all clones are present; in checked studies, unresolved V genes account for under half, and no reason is known for the remainder. The sample table shows about 97,000 clones, and around 90% are seen once. The ten biggest clones cover approximately 5.6% of the sample. The sequenced sample was peripheral blood. The origin of the receptors is a woman aged 45 to 65 with COVID-19, enrolled during active disease.

This sequence joins TRBV11-1 and TRBJ1-2, with 10 nucleotides matching TRBD1. The V segment lost 4 bases and the J segment 3 bases; nucleotides outside the gene matches: 5. Germline values: CDR1 SGHAT, CDR2 FQDESV (reference sequence). The CDR3 loop spans 15 amino acids. The CDR3 DNA reads as TGTGCCAGCAGCTCCCGGGACAGGGGTGACTATGGCTACACCTTC. This sequence encodes CASSSRDRGDYGYTF.

This clone was seen more than once but under ten times. The J gene is TRBJ1-1, the V gene TRBV28; 7 bases map to TRBD1. Germline V gives CDR1 MDHEN, CDR2 SYDVKM. The CDR3 has 14 amino acids. V lost 2 bases, J lost 3 bases, and 3 bases stayed unmatched. CDR3 sequence reads: CASSLDQGDTEAFF. DNA for the CDR3: TGTGCCAGCAGTTTAGACCAGGGGGACACTGAAGCTTTCTTT.

This clone showed up just a few times. The chain joins TRBV9 to TRBJ1-6; D might be TRBD1 (5 bases). Germline V gene data show CDR1 as SGDLS and CDR2 as YYNGEE. This CDR3 has 15 residues. Deletions cut 2 bases from V and 7 bases from J, with 13 bases between. The CDR3 here is CASSVGSGGNSPLHF. CDR3 coding DNA: TGTGCCAGCAGCGTCGGGTCGGGGGGGAATTCACCCCTCCACTTT.

This rearrangement joins TRBV19 to TRBJ2-1; 10 positions agree with TRBD1. The CDR3 has 15 residues. Looked up from germline, CDR1 is LNHDA and CDR2 is SQIVND (reference sequence). Trimming took 5 bases from V and 4 from J; bases not matched to a gene: 5. Here the CDR3 DNA reads TGTGCCAGTAGTTTACGGGACAGGGGTTACAATGAGCAGTTCTTC. Its protein product is CASSLRDRGYNEQFF.

The gene calls are TRBV14 and TRBJ2-1; possibly TRBD1 for D (5 bases). The CDR3 has 13 amino acids. The V end was cut by 4 bases, the J end by 10 bases, with 14 bases between. The V gene's germline CDR1 is SGHDN and CDR2 FVKESK. Written as DNA, the CDR3 is TGTGCCAGCAGCCCCCGCACCCAGGGAGAGCAGTTCTTC. Its protein is CASSPRTQGEQFF.

The chain employs TRBV5-1 and TRBJ2-5; tentative D call: TRBD2 (5 bases). V was trimmed by 4 bases and J by 5 bases, leaving 9 bases between them. This CDR3 spans 12 amino acids. CDR1 SGHRS and CDR2 YFSETQ come from the germline V gene. CDR3 loop: CASSVSVETQYF. DNA of the CDR3: TGCGCCAGCAGCGTTAGCGTGGAGACCCAGTACTTC.

The chain employs TRBV7-2 and TRBJ1-6; tentatively, D is TRBD1 (6 bases). The germline V gene has CDR1 SGHTA and CDR2 FQGNSA. The germline V and J ends were trimmed by 5 bases and 7 bases, with 12 bases remaining between them. There are 14 residues in the CDR3. The CDR3 loop reads CASSTTGLNSPLHF. CDR3 coding DNA: TGTGCCAGCAGCACGACAGGCCTAAATTCACCCCTCCACTTT. Filled out from reference TRBV7-2 and TRBJ1-6, the complete variable domain reads GAGVSQSPSNKVTEKGKDVELRCDPISGHTALYWYRQSLGQGLEFLIYFQGNSAPDKSGLPSDRFSAERTGGSVSTLTIQRTQQEDSAVYLCASSTTGLNSPLHFGNGTRLTVT.

This clone was seen only a few times. The gene calls are TRBV7-9 and TRBJ2-1; 10 bases are shared with TRBD2. V was clipped by 2 bases and J by 0 bases; unmatched bases: 10. Germline CDR1 SEHNR, CDR2 FQNEAQ (reference sequence). The CDR3 loop spans 19 amino acids. The CDR3 loop reads CASSLFRLAGVSSYNEQFF. CDR3 DNA sequence: TGTGCCAGCAGCTTATTTCGTCTAGCGGGGGTGAGCTCCTACAATGAGCAGTTCTTC.

The V gene is TRBV12-3 or TRBV12-4, the J gene TRBJ1-2; 7 nucleotides match TRBD1. Losses at the gene ends were 5 bases for V and 3 bases for J; bases not matched to a gene: 3. There are 13 residues in the CDR3. The CDR3 DNA reads as TGTGCCAGCAGTCCCACAGGGGACTATGGCTACACCTTC. Encoded protein: CASSPTGDYGYTF.

J is TRBJ2-3 and V is TRBV7-3, with 7 bases identical to TRBD2. Germline loops: CDR1 SGHTA, CDR2 FQGTGA. The CDR3 runs 14 residues. Trimming cost V 5 bases and J 6 bases; bases outside gene matches: 8. The CDR3 reads CASSPRTSSDTQYF. In nucleotides, the CDR3 is TGTGCCAGCAGCCCCCGGACTAGTTCGGATACGCAGTATTTT.

The chain has TRBV2 and TRBJ1-1, with D possibly TRBD1 on 5 matching bases. The germline V gene has CDR1 SNHLY and CDR2 FYNNEI. This CDR3 is 13 amino acids long. The ends were cut back, 4 bases at V and 11 bases at J, with 17 bases in the middle. The CDR3 sequence is CASSVRSEGDAFF. The DNA for the CDR3 is TGTGCCAGCAGTGTCCGGAGTGAAGGGGATGCTTTCTTT.

The chain is built from TRBV7-3 and TRBJ2-1; tentatively, D is TRBD2 (6 bases). Trimming shortened V by 5 bases and J by 12 bases, and 20 bases separated the two germline ends. Germline V gene sequence: CDR1 SGHTA, CDR2 FQGTGA. This CDR3 has 14 residues. The CDR3: CASSRGIGADPQFF. The CDR3 DNA reads as TGTGCCAGCAGCCGCGGGATAGGGGCAGACCCGCAGTTCTTC.

The chain has TRBV5-8 and TRBJ1-1, with TRBD1 identical over 9 bases. Trimming at V came to 0 bases and at J to 5 bases, leaving 5 bases not matched to a gene. Germline V gives CDR1 SGHTS, CDR2 YDEGEE. This CDR3 region has 15 residues. The CDR3 here is CASSLAGQGRTEAFF. CDR3 nucleotides: TGTGCCAGCAGCTTGGCCGGACAGGGGAGGACTGAAGCTTTCTTT.

This chain uses TRBV18 with TRBJ1-1, with no clear D. With 2 bases removed from V and 5 bases from J, the gap between germline ends came to 9 bases. Germline values: CDR1 KGHSH, CDR2 LQKENI. CDR3 size: 13 residues. In nucleotides, the CDR3 is TGTGCCAGCTCACCAGAGGGAGGGACTGAAGCTTTCTTT. Protein product: CASSPEGGTEAFF.

The chain carries TRBV6-2 or TRBV6-3 and TRBJ2-7; D might be TRBD2 (5 bases). The CDR3 has 14 amino acids. V lost 2 bases to trimming and J lost 0 bases, with 8 bases between them. The germline V gene encodes CDR1 MNHEY and CDR2 SVGEGT. The chain's CDR3 is CASSYVGSSYEQYF. In DNA, the CDR3 is TGTGCCAGCAGTTACGTGGGGAGCTCCTACGAGCAGTACTTC.

The rearrangement joins TRBV28 to TRBJ2-7; D call uncertain. V lost 1 base to trimming and J lost 5 bases, with 9 bases between them. The V gene's germline CDR1 is MDHEN and CDR2 SYDVKM. There are 13 residues in the CDR3. Here the CDR3 DNA reads TGTGCCAGCAGTTTATTGGTGGGCGACGAGCAGTACTTC. Its protein is CASSLLVGDEQYF.

The chain links TRBV18 to TRBJ2-1; D ambiguous. V lost 3 bases, J lost 5 bases, and 14 bases lay in between. The CDR3 covers 15 residues. Looked up from germline, CDR1 is KGHSH and CDR2 is LQKENI. The CDR3 is CASSPATETHNEQFF. In DNA form, the CDR3 reads TGTGCCAGCTCACCGGCCACAGAGACCCACAATGAGCAGTTCTTC.

This chain uses TRBV2 with TRBJ2-7; TRBD2 matches 9 bases. Germline V CDR1 and CDR2: SNHLY, FYNNEI. V lost 8 bases and J lost 4; bases outside the gene matches: 9. This CDR3 is built from 14 residues. The CDR3 spells CASRPAGGRYEQYF. The CDR3 DNA sequence: TGTGCCAGCCGTCCTGCGGGGGGGCGGTACGAGCAGTACTTC.

The chain is built from TRBV5-1 and TRBJ1-1; 8 bases map to TRBD1. CDR1 is SGHRS and CDR2 is YFSETQ in the germline V gene. With V trimmed by 5 bases and J by 8 bases, 5 bases remained unmatched. The length of the CDR3 is 12 residues. In DNA form, the CDR3 reads TGCGCCAGCAGGGCCGGGACAGGAGAAGCTTTCTTT. Its translation is CASRAGTGEAFF.

The sample holds a few counts of this clone. V usage is TRBV11-2 and J usage is TRBJ2-7; 7 bases fit TRBD1. Germline assignment: CDR1 SGHAT and CDR2 FQNNGV. Trimming at V came to 1 base and at J to 8 bases, leaving 11 bases not matched to a gene. The CDR3 totals 15 residues. The CDR3 reads CASSLAPLQGSKQYF. The DNA of the CDR3 is TGTGCCAGCAGCTTAGCCCCACTACAGGGGTCGAAGCAGTACTTC.

The V and J genes are TRBV7-9 and TRBJ1-1; possible D gene TRBD1, 6 bases. Trimming left V 4 bases short and J 1 base short, with 10 bases between. CDR1 is SEHNR and CDR2 is FQNEAQ in the germline V gene (reference sequence). The length of the CDR3 is 14 residues. The CDR3: CASSSGTRNTEAFF. CDR3 DNA: TGTGCCAGCAGCTCCGGGACAAGGAACACTGAAGCTTTCTTT.

On this clone itself: Within the sample, other DNA sequences also encode this same CDR3. The chain recombines TRBV19 with TRBJ2-7; D possibly corresponds to TRBD1 (5 bases). CDR3 length: 14 residues. The V end was cut by 7 bases, the J end by 0 bases, with 13 bases between. The germline gives CDR1 LNHDA, CDR2 SQIVND (reference sequence). The CDR3 here is CASTRDSLSYEQYF. The CDR3 nucleotides read TGTGCCAGTACCCGCGACAGCCTCTCCTACGAGCAGTACTTC.